Listed below are T cell receptor beta chains from one sample, sequenced in a study of blood T cells in healthy people across ages. A single record per CDR3 protein comes from TCRdb applying MiXCR to the 5' RACE reads. The data show 750,000 to 850,000 distinct CDR3 sequences, with around 25% seen just once and under 4% held by the top ten. These same records also appear under a second study, on T cells of mothers and their children.

The sequenced sample consisted of blood. These receptors all stem from a boy aged 5-17 years in good health. Both conserved end residues are trimmed from each CDR3.

TRBJ2-4 TRBV12-3/TRBV12-4 ASSSTIGARENIQY
TRBJ2-7 TRBV6-2/TRBV6-3 ASSYLLAGSYEQY
TRBJ2-1 TRBV18 ASSPQAGPYNEQF
TRBJ1-5 TRBV6-5 ASSSTRASNQPQH
TRBJ2-6 TRBV5-1 ASSPGTGGGGANVLT
TRBJ2-1 TRBV4-2 ASSQGVLEREGSYNEQF
TRBJ1-2 TRBV29-1 SGQGDDYGYT
TRBJ2-3 TRBV4-2 ASSQELGQFTDTQY
TRBJ2-7 TRBV7-9 ASSITSSGTYEQY
TRBJ2-3 TRBV6-1 ASSEHGPRRTDTQY
TRBJ2-5 TRBV4-3 ASSQDLGADHQETQY
TRBJ2-4 TRBV28 ATNPGTALSLAKNIQY
TRBJ2-4 TRBV5-1 ASSVVQGAKNIQY
TRBJ2-7 TRBV3-1 ASSQDLQRYPYEQY
TRBJ1-1 TRBV7-2 ASSTDRVNTEAF
TRBJ2-4 TRBV20-1 SAGTAGKNIQY
TRBJ1-5 TRBV3-1 ASSSRTGPNQPQH
TRBJ2-1 TRBV29-1 SVALSSYNEQF
TRBJ2-4 TRBV19 ASMTGSIQY
TRBJ2-5 TRBV11-2 ASSLGWGTQETQY
TRBJ1-2 TRBV6-5 ASSRSDRADYGYT
TRBJ2-2 TRBV12-3/TRBV12-4 ASSSSGGRSGELF
TRBJ2-6 TRBV12-3/TRBV12-4 ASSLALGLDPKGTGANVLT
TRBJ2-5 TRBV18 ASSQQGSKESQY
TRBJ2-7 TRBV30 AWSVIGYEQY
TRBJ2-5 TRBV28 ASSSPGQGNWEQY
TRBJ1-1 TRBV5-1 ASTRDMTSKTEAF
TRBJ2-5 TRBV7-3 ASSLSGTREETQY
TRBJ1-1 TRBV5-1 ASSARDTEAF
TRBJ2-1 TRBV7-2 ASSLAGGLVHEQF
TRBJ2-7 TRBV18 ASSFGTEFYEQY
TRBJ2-3 TRBV6-2/TRBV6-3 ASSLSGRGSTDTQY
TRBJ2-5 TRBV27 ASSPGPGFATQY
TRBJ2-5 TRBV11-2 ASSSYRAYQETQY
TRBJ1-2 TRBV12-3/TRBV12-4 ASSLLPYTNYGYT
- TRBV6-5 TSRDREVAYNEQF
TRBJ2-2 TRBV6-5 ASSYSPVTRLAELF
- TRBV11-2 ASSLAQDSLYEQY
TRBJ2-2 TRBV29-1 SVDSGKNTAELF
TRBJ2-1 TRBV24-1 ATSMGLAGYEQF
TRBJ1-5 TRBV15 ATSRDSGGQPQH
TRBJ2-7 TRBV24-1 ATDRDFRGSVYEQY
TRBJ1-4 TRBV4-3 ASSQDRYSGEKLF
TRBJ2-2 TRBV7-2 ASSLVAGGLAGELF
TRBJ2-7 TRBV7-3 ASSRTGREYEQY
- TRBV6-2/TRBV6-3 ASSSLTGGYYEQY
TRBJ2-7 TRBV7-8 ASRTRIRNRSYEQY
TRBJ1-2 TRBV7-2 ASSSWTDRGYT
TRBJ2-4 TRBV7-2 ASSLEQGGVKNIQY
TRBJ2-5 TRBV2 ASSEFGGTVQETQY
TRBJ2-1 TRBV13 ASSPWGQGLRDEQF
TRBJ1-5 TRBV20-1 SAKKRGRGNQPQH
TRBJ2-7 TRBV29-1 SIRSGRASEQY
TRBJ1-1 TRBV5-1 ASSLYGGTNTEAF